This T cell receptor (beta chain) was profiled in a study of T-cell memory formation after mild COVID-19. About the study: Largely, TCR clusters stayed within a single donor.

This clonotype was found a few times. Its specificity is unknown. This CDR3 has 13 amino acids. Trimming removed 4 bases at V and 7 bases at J, with 11 bases between. Germline lookup yields CDR1 MNHEY and CDR2 SVGEGT. TCRdb re-analysed the 5' RACE reads in MiXCR, keeping a single row per CDR3 protein. The repertoire consists of over 300,000 distinct CDR3 sequences, with around a fifth occurring once and the leading ten covering 21%. Whole-study results and caveats: Clones contracting day 15 to 85 were balanced CD4/CD8; later expanders leaned CD4+. What remained unconfirmed was the SARS-CoV-2 specificity of second-wave clones peaking on day 37.

V usage is TRBV6-2 or TRBV6-3 and J usage is TRBJ1-5, with D unclear. The receptor was derived from a man between 18 and 29 years old who had mild COVID-19 (a few samples of this study predate the infection). Cell type and time point are not known. The sample consisted of PBMCs or a T cell subset sorted from them (not recorded which). The CDR3 coding sequence is TGTGCCAGCAGTTTTTCGGTGACCCAGCCCCAGCATTTT. Residues: CASSFSVTQPQHF.